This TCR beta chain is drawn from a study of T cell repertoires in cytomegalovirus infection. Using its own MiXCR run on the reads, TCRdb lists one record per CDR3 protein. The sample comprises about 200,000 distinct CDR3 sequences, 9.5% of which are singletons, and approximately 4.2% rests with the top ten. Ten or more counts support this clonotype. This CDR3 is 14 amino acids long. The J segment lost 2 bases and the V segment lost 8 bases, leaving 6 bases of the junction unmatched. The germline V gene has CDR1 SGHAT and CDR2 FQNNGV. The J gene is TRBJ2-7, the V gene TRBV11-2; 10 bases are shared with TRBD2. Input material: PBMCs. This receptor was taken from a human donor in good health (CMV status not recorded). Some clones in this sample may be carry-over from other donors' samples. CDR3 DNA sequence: TGTGCCAGCCGGACAGCGGGAGGGACCTACGAGCAGTACTTC. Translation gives CASRTAGGTYEQYF. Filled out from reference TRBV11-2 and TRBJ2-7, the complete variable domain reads EAGVAQSPRYKIIEKRQSVAFWCNPISGHATLYWYQQILGQGPKLLIQFQNNGVVDDSQLPKDRFSAERLKGVDSTLKIQPAKLEDSAVYLCASRTAGGTYEQYFGPGTRLTVT.